Shown below are 10 T cell receptor beta chains from a single sample sequenced in a study of memory CD4+ T cells and cytomegalovirus serostatus (dated by TCRdb to between 2018 and 2020). A FACSAria II was used to sort memory CD4+ T cells, defined as single viable CD3+CD4+CD8-CD45RO+ cells. Library preparation was by the immunoSEQ multiplex PCR assay. TCRdb provides this immuneACCESS table in a form limited to in-frame rearrangements. Some clones are lacking; in checked studies, under half of them reflect an unresolved V gene, and why the rest are absent is not known. This sample holds just under 95,000 clones; 75% to 90% were observed only once. 3.6% of the sample lies in the top ten. Sample: memory CD4+ T cells from blood. The source of these receptors is an adult in good health and CMV-seropositive.

The V gene is TRBV2, the J gene TRBJ1-5; D perhaps matches TRBD1 (5 bases). The CDR3 totals 18 residues. The V end lost 2 bases, the J end lost 3 bases, and 20 bases lay between the germline ends. From germline, CDR1 is SNHLY and CDR2 FYNNEI. The CDR3 loop is CASSEPPRGEWINQPQHF. Here the CDR3 DNA reads TGTGCCAGCAGTGAACCCCCCCGGGGCGAGTGGATCAATCAGCCCCAGCATTTT.

The chain links TRBV30 to TRBJ1-2; 9 nucleotides agree with TRBD1. Trimming took 3 bases from V and 3 from J; bases not matched to a gene: 14. The germline V gene encodes CDR1 GTSNPN and CDR2 SVGIG (reference sequence). The CDR3 is 17 residues long. CDR3 loop: CAWRGDKTGGSHYGYTF. The CDR3 DNA reads TGTGCCTGGAGGGGGGACAAAACAGGGGGCAGTCACTATGGCTACACCTTC.

This chain joins TRBV6-5 and TRBJ1-2; D uncertain. The germline gives CDR1 MNHEY, CDR2 SVGAGI. CDR3 length: 13 residues. Trimming shortened V by 7 bases and J by 8 bases, and 17 bases separated the two germline ends. CDR3 protein: CASIAGGGRGYTF. The DNA for the CDR3 is TGTGCCAGCATCGCAGGCGGCGGGCGCGGCTACACCTTC.

The CDR3 is CASSVGTDTSVAKNIQYF. CDR3 DNA sequence: TGTGCCAGCAGCGTAGGTACTGACACTTCTGTAGCCAAAAACATTCAGTACTTC. This chain uses TRBV9 with TRBJ2-4, with D hard to call. The CDR3 covers 18 residues. The V and J ends lost 0 bases and 0 bases respectively, with 16 bases between them. CDR1 and CDR2 from the germline V gene are SGDLS and YYNGEE.

The chain carries TRBV10-3 and TRBJ1-5; possible D gene TRBD1, 5 bases. The germline CDR1 and CDR2 sequences are ENHRY and SYGVKD. V was clipped by 8 bases and J by 6 bases, with 23 bases between them. The CDR3 contains 16 residues. The CDR3 sequence: CAIFEDAPDIGQPQHF. The CDR3 bases are TGTGCCATCTTTGAGGACGCCCCGGACATCGGTCAGCCCCAGCATTTT.

The rearrangement joins TRBV5-4 to TRBJ2-3; 11 bases agree with TRBD2. The CDR3 covers 16 residues. V dropped 0 bases and J dropped 6; count of bases not matched to a gene: 6. Germline-derived CDR1 and CDR2 are SGHNT and YYREEE (reference sequence). The CDR3 spells CASSLGIAGGRDTQYF. The CDR3 DNA is TGTGCCAGCAGCTTGGGCATAGCGGGAGGGCGGGATACGCAGTATTTT.

The V gene is TRBV11-2, the J gene TRBJ2-1; TRBD2 matches at 16 bases. Unmatched junction bases numbered 4, after V lost 1 base and J lost 13 bases. Germline V CDR1 and CDR2: SGHAT, FQNNGV. This CDR3 contains 15 residues. The chain's CDR3 is CASSLGGTSGRDQFF. The CDR3 nucleotides are TGTGCCAGCAGCTTAGGCGGGACTAGCGGGAGGGATCAGTTCTTC.

The CDR3 bases are TGTGCCAGCTCATCAACAGGGTTCGCTCAGCCCCAGCATTTT. It codes for CASSSTGFAQPQHF. The rearrangement links TRBV18 to TRBJ1-5, with D possibly being TRBD1 (6 bases). The CDR3 has 14 amino acids. The germline V gene has CDR1 KGHSH and CDR2 LQKENI. Trimming removed 5 bases at V and 6 bases at J, with 14 bases between.

CDR3 DNA: TGTGCCAGCAGCTTAGATCCCAGCGGCCTGGGGAATGAGCAGTTCTTC. As protein: CASSLDPSGLGNEQFF. This rearrangement joins TRBV11-3 to TRBJ2-1, with D possibly TRBD2 on 5 matching bases. The CDR3 spans 16 residues. Between the trimmed V and J ends, which lost 0 bases and 7 bases, there was a span of 16 bases. Germline CDR1 SGHNT, CDR2 YENEEA.

V is TRBV19 and J is TRBJ2-7; 9 bases line up with TRBD1. V trimming: 2 bases; J trimming: 5 bases; junction bases outside the gene matches: 4. Looked up from germline, CDR1 is LNHDA and CDR2 is SQIVND (reference sequence). This CDR3 comprises 14 residues. The CDR3 sequence: CASSITGGGNEQYF. In DNA, the CDR3 is TGTGCCAGTAGTATAACAGGGGGCGGTAACGAGCAGTACTTC.